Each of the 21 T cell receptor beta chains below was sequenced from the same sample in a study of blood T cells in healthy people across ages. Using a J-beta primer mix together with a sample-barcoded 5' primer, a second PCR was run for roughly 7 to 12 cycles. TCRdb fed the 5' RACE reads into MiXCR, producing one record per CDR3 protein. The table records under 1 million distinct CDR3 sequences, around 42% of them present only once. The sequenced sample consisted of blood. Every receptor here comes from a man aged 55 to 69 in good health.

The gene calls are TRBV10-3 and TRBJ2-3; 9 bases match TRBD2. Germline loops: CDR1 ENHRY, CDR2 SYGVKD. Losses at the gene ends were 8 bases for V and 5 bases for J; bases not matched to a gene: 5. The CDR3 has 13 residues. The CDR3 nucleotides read TGTGCCATCGGCGCGGGGGGGCTAGATACGCAGTATTTT. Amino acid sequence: CAIGAGGLDTQYF.

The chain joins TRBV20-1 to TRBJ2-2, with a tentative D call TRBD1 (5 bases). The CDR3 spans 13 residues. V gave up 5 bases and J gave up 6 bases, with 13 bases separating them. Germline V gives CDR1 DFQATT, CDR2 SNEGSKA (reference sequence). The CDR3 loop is CSAGRVGAGELFF. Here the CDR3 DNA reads TGCAGTGCTGGCAGGGTAGGGGCCGGGGAGCTGTTTTTT.

The CDR3 here is CASSPSKADGYEQYF. The CDR3 DNA follows: TGTGCCAGCTCACCGTCCAAGGCGGATGGATACGAGCAGTACTTC. This chain uses TRBV18 with TRBJ2-7; no reliable D call. The V gene's germline CDR1 is KGHSH and CDR2 LQKENI. The CDR3 loop spans 15 amino acids. V lost 3 bases and J 4 bases, leaving 16 bases between the germline ends.

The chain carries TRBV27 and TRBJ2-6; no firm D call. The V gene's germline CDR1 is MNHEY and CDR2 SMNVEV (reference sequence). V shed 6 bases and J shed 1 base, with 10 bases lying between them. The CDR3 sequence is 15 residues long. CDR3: CASSSTASGANVLTF. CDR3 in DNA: TGTGCCAGCAGCTCCACAGCGTCTGGGGCCAACGTCCTGACTTTC.

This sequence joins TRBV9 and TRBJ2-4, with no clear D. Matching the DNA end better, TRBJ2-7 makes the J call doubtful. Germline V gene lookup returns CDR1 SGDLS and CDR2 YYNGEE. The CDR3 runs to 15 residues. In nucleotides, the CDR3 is TGTGCCAGCAGCGCCTCGTGGCAGGACTCCTACGAGCAGTACTTC. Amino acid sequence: CASSASWQDSYEQYF.

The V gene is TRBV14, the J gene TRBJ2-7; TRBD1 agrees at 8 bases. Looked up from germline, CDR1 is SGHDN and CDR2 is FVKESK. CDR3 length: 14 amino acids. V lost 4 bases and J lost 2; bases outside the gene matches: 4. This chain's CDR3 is CASSLTGETYEQYF. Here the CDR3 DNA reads TGTGCCAGCAGCCTGACAGGGGAAACCTACGAGCAGTACTTC.

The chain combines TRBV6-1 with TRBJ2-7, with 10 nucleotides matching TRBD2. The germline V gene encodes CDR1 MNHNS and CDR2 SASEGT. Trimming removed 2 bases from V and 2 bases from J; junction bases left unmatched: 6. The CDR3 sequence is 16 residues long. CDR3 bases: TGTGCCAGCAGTGAATACTCTAGCGGGGGACCCTACGAGCAGTACTTC. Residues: CASSEYSSGGPYEQYF.

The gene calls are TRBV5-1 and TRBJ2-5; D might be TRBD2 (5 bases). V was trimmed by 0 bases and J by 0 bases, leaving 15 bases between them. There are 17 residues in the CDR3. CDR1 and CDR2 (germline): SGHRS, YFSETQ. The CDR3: CASSLGQATGYQETQYF. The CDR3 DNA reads TGCGCCAGCAGCTTGGGGCAGGCAACGGGGTACCAAGAGACCCAGTACTTC.

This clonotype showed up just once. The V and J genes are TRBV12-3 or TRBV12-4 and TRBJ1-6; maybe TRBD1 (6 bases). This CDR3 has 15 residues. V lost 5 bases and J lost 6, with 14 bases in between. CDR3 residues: CASSPQTGLNSPLHF. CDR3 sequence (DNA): TGTGCCAGCAGTCCCCAGACAGGACTTAATTCACCCCTCCACTTT.

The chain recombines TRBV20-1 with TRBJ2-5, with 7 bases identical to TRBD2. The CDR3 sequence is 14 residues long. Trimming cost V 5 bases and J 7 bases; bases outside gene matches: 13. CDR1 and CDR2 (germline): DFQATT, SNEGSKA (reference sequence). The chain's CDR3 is CSASTRDYSRTQYF. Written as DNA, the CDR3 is TGCAGTGCTTCCACCCGGGACTACTCTCGGACCCAGTACTTC.

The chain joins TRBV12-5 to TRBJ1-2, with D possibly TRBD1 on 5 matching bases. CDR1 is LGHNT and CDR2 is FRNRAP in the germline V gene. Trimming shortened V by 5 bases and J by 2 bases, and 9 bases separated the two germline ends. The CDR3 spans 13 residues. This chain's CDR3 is CASGPTGNYGYTF. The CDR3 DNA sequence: TGTGCTAGTGGTCCCACAGGAAACTATGGCTACACCTTC. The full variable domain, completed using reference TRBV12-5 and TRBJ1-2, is DARVTQTPRHKVTEMGQEVTMRCQPILGHNTVFWYRQTMMQGLELLAYFRNRAPLDDSGMPKDRFSAEMPDATLATLKIQPSEPRDSAVYFCASGPTGNYGYTFGSGTRLTVV.

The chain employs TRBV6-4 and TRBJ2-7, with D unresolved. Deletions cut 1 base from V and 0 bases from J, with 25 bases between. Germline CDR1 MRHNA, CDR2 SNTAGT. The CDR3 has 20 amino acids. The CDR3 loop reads CASSDLSTRSDFGSSYEQYF. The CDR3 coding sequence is TGTGCCAGCAGTGACTTATCTACCAGGAGCGACTTTGGTAGCTCCTACGAGCAGTACTTC.

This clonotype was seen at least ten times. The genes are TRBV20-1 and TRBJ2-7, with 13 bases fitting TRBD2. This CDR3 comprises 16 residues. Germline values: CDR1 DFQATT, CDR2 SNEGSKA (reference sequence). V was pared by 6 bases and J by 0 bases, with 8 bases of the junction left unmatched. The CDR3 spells CSAMTSGGLSSYEQYF. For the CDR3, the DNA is TGCAGTGCGATGACTAGCGGGGGGCTAAGCTCCTACGAGCAGTACTTC.

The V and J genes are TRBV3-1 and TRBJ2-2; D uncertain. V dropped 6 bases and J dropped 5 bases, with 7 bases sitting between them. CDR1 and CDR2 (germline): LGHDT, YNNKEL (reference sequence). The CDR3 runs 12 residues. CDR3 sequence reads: CASSRITGELFF. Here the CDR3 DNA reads TGTGCCAGCAGTCGAATTACCGGGGAGCTGTTTTTT. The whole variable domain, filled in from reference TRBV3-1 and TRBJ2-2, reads DTAVSQTPKYLVTQMGNDKSIKCEQNLGHDTMYWYKQDSKKFLKIMFSYNNKELIINETVPNRFSPKSPDKAHLNLHINSLELGDSAVYFCASSRITGELFFGEGSRLTVL.

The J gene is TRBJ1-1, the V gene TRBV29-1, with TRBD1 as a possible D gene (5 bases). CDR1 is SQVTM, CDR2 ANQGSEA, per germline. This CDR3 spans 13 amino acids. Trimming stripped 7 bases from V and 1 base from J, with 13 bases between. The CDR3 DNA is TGCAGCGCCGCGAGGGGCGCGAACACTGAAGCTTTCTTT. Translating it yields CSAARGANTEAFF.

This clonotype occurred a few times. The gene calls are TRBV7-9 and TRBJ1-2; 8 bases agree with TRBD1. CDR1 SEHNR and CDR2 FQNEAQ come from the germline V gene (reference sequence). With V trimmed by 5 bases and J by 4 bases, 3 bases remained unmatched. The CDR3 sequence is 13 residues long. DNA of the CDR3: TGTGCCAGCAGCCGGGACAGGCCCTATGGCTACACCTTC. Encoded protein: CASSRDRPYGYTF.

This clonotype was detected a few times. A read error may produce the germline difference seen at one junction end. The CDR3 here is CASSLQDYEQYF. The CDR3 coding sequence is TGCGCCAGCAGTTTACAGGACTACGAGCAGTACTTC. The chain carries TRBV7-6 and TRBJ2-7, with D possibly being TRBD1 (5 bases). CDR1 and CDR2 (germline): SGHVS, FNYEAQ. The CDR3 has 12 residues.

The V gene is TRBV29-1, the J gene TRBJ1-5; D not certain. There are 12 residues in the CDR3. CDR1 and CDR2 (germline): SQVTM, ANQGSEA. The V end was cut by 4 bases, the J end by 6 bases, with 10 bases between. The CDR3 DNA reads TGCAGCGTTGGGAACCTTGGTCAGCCCCAGCATTTT. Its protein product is CSVGNLGQPQHF.

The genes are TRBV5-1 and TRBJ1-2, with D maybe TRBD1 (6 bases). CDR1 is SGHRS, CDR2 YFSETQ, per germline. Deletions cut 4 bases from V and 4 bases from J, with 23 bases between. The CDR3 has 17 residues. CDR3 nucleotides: TGCGCCAGCAGCGCGGCCGGACCCGGGGGCTCGAGCTATGGCTACACCTTC. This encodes CASSAAGPGGSSYGYTF.

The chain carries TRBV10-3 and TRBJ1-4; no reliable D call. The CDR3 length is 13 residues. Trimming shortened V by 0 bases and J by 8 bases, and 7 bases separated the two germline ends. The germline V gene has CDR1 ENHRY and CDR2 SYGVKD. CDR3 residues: CAISESEVEKLFF. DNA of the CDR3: TGTGCCATCAGTGAGTCGGAAGTAGAAAAACTGTTTTTT.

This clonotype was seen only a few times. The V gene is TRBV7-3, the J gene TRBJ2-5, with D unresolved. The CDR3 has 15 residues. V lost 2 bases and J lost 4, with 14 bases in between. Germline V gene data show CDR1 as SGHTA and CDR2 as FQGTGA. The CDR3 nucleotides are TGTGCCAGCAGCTTACTTGGGCAGGAACTAGAGACCCAGTACTTC. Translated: CASSLLGQELETQYF.